This T cell receptor (beta chain) is from a study of CD8+ T cells in alopecia areata. V was cut by 5 bases and J by 3 bases, with 16 bases left in between. The CDR3 spans 15 residues. Germline CDR1 and CDR2: LNHDA and SQIVND (reference sequence). Extracted from the samples, RNA was reverse transcribed into cDNA to serve as the sequencing template. The assay was immunoSEQ multiplex PCR, and TCRdb's table has in-frame clones only and misses some. The sample has 120,000 or so clones; roughly two fifths are singletons. The specimen sequenced was CD4+ T cells sorted from blood. The receptor's source is a human donor with alopecia areata. The V and J genes are TRBV19 and TRBJ2-5, with a possible D match to TRBD2 (5 bases). CDR3 protein: CASSRLSPGEETQYF. CDR3 nucleotides: TGTGCCAGTAGTCGACTATCCCCCGGGGAAGAGACCCAGTACTTC. Full variable domain (outside the CDR3, taken from reference TRBV19 and TRBJ2-5): DGGITQSPKYLFRKEGQNVTLSCEQNLNHDAMYWYRQDPGQGLRLIYYSQIVNDFQKGDIAEGYSVSREKKESFPLTVTSAQKNPTAFYLCASSRLSPGEETQYFGPGTRLLVL.